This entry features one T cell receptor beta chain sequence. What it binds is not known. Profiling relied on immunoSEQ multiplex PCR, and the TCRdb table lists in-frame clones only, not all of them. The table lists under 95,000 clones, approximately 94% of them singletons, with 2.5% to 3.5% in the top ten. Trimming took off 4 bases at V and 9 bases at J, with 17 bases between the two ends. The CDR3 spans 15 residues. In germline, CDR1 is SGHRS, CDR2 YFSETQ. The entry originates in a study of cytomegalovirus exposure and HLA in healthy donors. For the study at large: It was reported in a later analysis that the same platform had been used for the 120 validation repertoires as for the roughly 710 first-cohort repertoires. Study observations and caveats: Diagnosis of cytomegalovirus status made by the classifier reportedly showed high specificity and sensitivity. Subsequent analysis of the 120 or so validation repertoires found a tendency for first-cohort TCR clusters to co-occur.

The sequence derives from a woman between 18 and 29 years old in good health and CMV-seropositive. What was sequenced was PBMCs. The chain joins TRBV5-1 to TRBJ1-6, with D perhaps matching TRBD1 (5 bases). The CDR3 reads CASSLTALGISPLHF. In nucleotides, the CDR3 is TGCGCCAGCAGCCTGACAGCCCTAGGGATTTCACCCCTCCACTTT.